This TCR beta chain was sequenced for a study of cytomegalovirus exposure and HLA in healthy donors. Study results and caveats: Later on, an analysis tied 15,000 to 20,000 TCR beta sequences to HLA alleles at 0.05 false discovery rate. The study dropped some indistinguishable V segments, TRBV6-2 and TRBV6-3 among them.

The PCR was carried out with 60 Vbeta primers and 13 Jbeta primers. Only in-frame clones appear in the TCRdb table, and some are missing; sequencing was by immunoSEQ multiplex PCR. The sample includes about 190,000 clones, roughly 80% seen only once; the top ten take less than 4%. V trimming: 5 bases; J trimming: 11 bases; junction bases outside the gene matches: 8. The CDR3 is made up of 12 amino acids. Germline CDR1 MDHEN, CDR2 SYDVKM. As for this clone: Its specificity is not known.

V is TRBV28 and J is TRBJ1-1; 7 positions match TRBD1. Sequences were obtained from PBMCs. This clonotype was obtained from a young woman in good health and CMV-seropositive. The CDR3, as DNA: TGTGCCAGCAGTGTCTCAGGGGGTTCGGCTTTCTTT. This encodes CASSVSGGSAFF.